This TCR beta chain was sequenced in a study of cytomegalovirus exposure and HLA in healthy donors. CDR1 and CDR2 from the germline V gene are MRHNA and SNTAGT. Trimming took 0 bases from V and 2 from J, leaving 12 bases between them. The CDR3 is made up of 16 amino acids. Points from the study as a whole: According to reports, the classifier identified cytomegalovirus status with high specificity and sensitivity. Subsequent analysis found a tendency for first-cohort TCR clusters to co-occur within the 120 or so validation repertoires. Researchers catalogued approximately 170 TCR beta chains as cytomegalovirus-associated.

Sequencing used immunoSEQ multiplex PCR; TCRdb keeps in-frame clones, though not all of them. The sample yields about 160,000 clones, 85% seen once. Remarks on this clone: Its antigen is unidentified.

This sequence joins TRBV6-4 and TRBJ2-3; a weak D match, TRBD1 (6 bases). The source is a man younger than 45 in good health and CMV-seropositive. Sequencing used PBMCs. DNA of the CDR3: TGTGCCAGCAGTGACTCTAACAGGGCGCCCACAGATACGCAGTATTTT. Translation: CASSDSNRAPTDTQYF.